This TCR beta chain was observed in a study of metastatic and nonmetastatic thyroid tumors. Study-wide background: A comparison of repertoires was made across blood and tumor or nodule tissue from malignant and benign thyroid patients. General study points: Benign nodules reportedly had significantly lower TCR beta diversity than malignant thyroid tumors in blood and tumor.

Trimming removed 5 bases from V and 0 bases from J, with 11 bases in between. Germline loops: CDR1 LNHDA, CDR2 SQIVND (reference sequence). The CDR3 sequence is 14 residues long. Each patient came to thyroid surgery without any prior treatment (of any kind). In its sample, this clone was seen many times. Its antigen is as yet unknown. As processed by the authors: The study built a papillary thyroid cancer distant-metastasis classifier from CDR3 differences across clinicopathological groups. TCRdb reanalyzed the PCR reads via MiXCR. The authors' filters were not applied to this entry. The sample lists around 22,000 clones; around 20% were seen once.

The source material was blood. The rearrangement joins TRBV19 to TRBJ2-7; TRBD1 is a possible D gene (7 bases). This clonotype was obtained from a male donor with papillary thyroid cancer or a benign thyroid nodule (not recorded which). Some clones in this sample may be carry-over from other donors' samples. The CDR3 sequence is CASSQGGGSYEQYF. Here the CDR3 DNA reads TGTGCCAGTAGTCAGGGGGGAGGCTCCTACGAGCAGTACTTC.